A selection of T cell receptor beta chains follows, all from one sample in a study of blood T cell repertoires in COVID-19. Some clones are missing from TCRdb's copy, which holds only in-frame ones; the method was immunoSEQ multiplex PCR. This table has about 200,000 clones, around 85% appearing once. Material: peripheral blood. These receptors were obtained from a woman aged 70-85 years with COVID-19, enrolled during active disease. The CDR3 runs from the conserved cysteine through the conserved F or W. The order of the fields is V gene, J gene, clone size, D gene, CDR3 protein, CDR3 DNA. D genes are given only for firm matches. Clone sizes are given selectively: once, few, many, or a class where the clone is expanded.

TRBV11-2	TRBJ2-7	-	-	CASSLDPGKGYEQYF	TGTGCCAGCAGCTTAGATCCAGGGAAAGGCTACGAGCAGTACTTC
TRBV27	TRBJ1-5	-	TRBD1	CASSPTDRSSYSNQPQHF	TGTGCCAGCAGTCCAACGGACAGGTCCTCATATAGCAATCAGCCCCAGCATTTT
TRBV6-5	TRBJ1-2	-	TRBD1	CASRDRGRYGYTF	TGTGCCAGCAGAGACAGGGGGCGATATGGCTACACCTTC
TRBV3-1/TRBV3-2	TRBJ1-2	once	-	CASSPANQGINYGYTF	TGTGCCAGCAGCCCCGCTAATCAGGGGATTAACTATGGCTACACCTTC
TRBV5-1	TRBJ1-1	once	-	CASHRDDMNTEAFF	TGCGCCAGCCACAGGGACGACATGAACACTGAAGCTTTCTTT
TRBV7-2	TRBJ2-3	-	-	CASSLARTDTQYF	TGTGCCAGCAGCTTAGCCAGGACAGATACGCAGTATTTT
TRBV18	TRBJ1-4	-	-	CASSDTGPTNEKLFF	TGTGCCAGCTCGGATACAGGGCCAACTAATGAAAAACTGTTTTTT
TRBV3-1/TRBV3-2	TRBJ2-7	-	TRBD1	CASSLQGAKYF	TGTGCCAGCAGCCTGCAGGGGGCTAAGTACTTC
TRBV24-1	TRBJ2-1	-	TRBD1	CATSGAPGQGYYNEQFF	TGTGCCACCAGTGGAGCTCCCGGACAGGGCTATTACAATGAGCAGTTCTTC
TRBV6-2/TRBV6-3	TRBJ1-1	-	TRBD1	CASSRQGTEAFF	TGTGCCAGCAGTCGACAGGGAACTGAAGCTTTCTTT
TRBV5-5	TRBJ2-2	-	-	CASSPADATTGELFF	TGTGCCAGCAGCCCAGCGGATGCGACCACCGGGGAGCTGTTTTTT
TRBV19	TRBJ1-5	-	-	CASSLPSGGGNQPQHF	TGTGCCAGTAGCTTGCCTTCCGGGGGGGGCAATCAGCCCCAGCATTTT
TRBV5-3	TRBJ2-2	-	-	CARSLSQALIRELFF	TGTGCCAGAAGCTTGTCCCAGGCCTTGATCAGGGAGCTGTTTTTT
TRBV5-6	TRBJ2-1	-	TRBD1	CASSLRQGVYEQFF	TGTGCCAGCAGCTTGAGACAGGGTGTCTATGAGCAGTTCTTC
TRBV19	TRBJ1-2	once	TRBD1	CASSIRRPSQGGFYGYTF	TGTGCCAGTAGTATACGTCGGCCCAGCCAAGGGGGCTTTTACGGCTACACCTTC
TRBV11-3	TRBJ1-4	-	-	CASSLSGTNEKLFF	TGTGCCAGCAGCTTATCGGGAACTAATGAAAAACTGTTTTTT
TRBV3-1/TRBV3-2	TRBJ1-1	-	-	CASSQVGGGETEAFF	TGTGCCAGCAGCCAAGTGGGGGGAGGAGAGACTGAAGCTTTCTTT
TRBV6-5	TRBJ1-1	-	-	CASSYWGPLNTEAFF	TGTGCCAGCAGTTACTGGGGGCCCCTGAACACTGAAGCTTTCTTT
TRBV2	TRBJ2-1	few	-	CAVPGLRGNEQFF	TGTGCCGTCCCGGGACTAAGGGGGAATGAGCAGTTCTTC
TRBV10-3	TRBJ1-2	-	TRBD1	CAISESTGEHGYTF	TGTGCCATCAGTGAGTCGACAGGGGAACATGGCTACACCTTC
TRBV5-1	TRBJ1-4	-	TRBD1	CASSLQGARNEKLFF	TGCGCCAGCAGCTTGCAGGGGGCGCGGAATGAAAAACTGTTTTTT
TRBV6-5	TRBJ2-1	-	-	CASSLRAKIQNEQFF	TGTGCCAGCAGTCTCCGAGCAAAGATTCAAAATGAGCAGTTCTTC
TRBV4-1	TRBJ1-4	-	TRBD1	CASSQDRTGNEKLFF	TGCGCCAGCAGCCAAGACCGGACAGGGAATGAAAAACTGTTTTTT
TRBV7-6	TRBJ1-6	-	TRBD1	CASSLAGTGDSPLHF	TGTGCCAGCAGCTTAGCCGGGACAGGGGACTCACCCCTCCACTTT
TRBV9	TRBJ1-2	-	-	CASSGTGYYGYTF	TGTGCCAGCAGCGGGACGGGGTACTATGGCTACACCTTC
TRBV5-1	TRBJ1-1	-	-	CASSVDTVVRTEAFF	TGCGCCAGCAGCGTCGACACCGTCGTTCGCACTGAAGCTTTCTTT
TRBV4-2	TRBJ2-1	-	TRBD2	CASSQAIMGGDYNEQFF	TGTGCCAGCAGCCAAGCTATAATGGGGGGGGACTACAATGAGCAGTTCTTC
TRBV19	TRBJ2-2	-	TRBD1	CASRSDRVRLNTGELFF	TGTGCCAGTCGATCGGACAGGGTGAGGTTGAACACCGGGGAGCTGTTTTTT
TRBV11-2	TRBJ1-1	many	TRBD1	CASSIDRVTEAFF	TGTGCCAGCAGCATCGACAGGGTCACTGAAGCTTTCTTT
TRBV6-2/TRBV6-3	TRBJ2-2	-	TRBD2	CASSYWGGPATGELFF	TGTGCCAGCAGTTACTGGGGAGGGCCGGCCACCGGGGAGCTGTTTTTT
TRBV29-1	TRBJ2-2	-	TRBD1	CSAEGGASTGELFF	TGCAGCGCCGAAGGGGGCGCGAGCACCGGGGAGCTGTTTTTT
TRBV7-6	TRBJ1-2	-	TRBD1	CASSPGQGNVDGYGYTF	TGTGCCAGCAGCCCGGGACAGGGGAATGTTGATGGCTATGGCTACACCTTC